This T cell receptor (beta chain) was identified during a study of early T cells in non-severe SARS-CoV-2 infection. This CDR3 comprises 15 residues. Trimming removed 4 bases from V and 6 bases from J, with 18 bases in between. The germline V gene has CDR1 SEHNR and CDR2 FQNEAQ (reference sequence). With regard to this clonotype: Its antigen is as yet unknown.

Broader study findings: Matching with VDJdb favored anti-spike CD8 responses (missing private and CD4 specificities).

Attachment of unique molecular identifiers was made to individual cDNA molecules. TCRdb fed the 5' RACE reads into MiXCR, producing one record per CDR3 protein. The repertoire holds about 22,000 distinct CDR3 sequences, with roughly 4.5% as singletons. V is TRBV7-9 and J is TRBJ1-1; TRBD1 might be the D (5 bases). Sequencing input: whole blood. The source of this sequence is an adult who was a healthcare worker with PCR-confirmed SARS-CoV-2 infection or an uninfected control (not recorded which). The CDR3 region is CASSYEFGGRAEAFF. The CDR3 DNA reads as TGTGCCAGCAGCTACGAGTTCGGGGGAAGGGCTGAAGCTTTCTTT.